This T cell receptor beta chain was found in a study of blood T cell repertoires in COVID-19 (TCRdb year 2020). For context, the study as a whole: Samples from collaborators originated in the United States, Italy and Spain and spanned both the acute and convalescent phases of COVID-19. Sample metadata almost always included a de-identified subject ID, COVID-19 status, age in years and sex. Samples came from the ongoing ImmuneRACE study (first 160 participants) plus 1,254 subjects from 6 global collaborators. Deeply sampled blood TCRbeta repertoires from subjects exposed to, actively infected with, or recovered from COVID-19 were included in the dataset. The repertoires were released in a freely available public database intended as a resource for research on the immune response to SARS-CoV-2. HLA class I and class II types, where available, came from metadata supplied by the sample provider rather than from assay-based typing. The prospective study material was composed of cDNA or gDNA derived from T cells, B-cell-depleted T cells, or PBMCs.

The research as a whole found: The quantity of clinical and demographic metadata differed by source and by participant and was supplied without curation.

The CDR3 goes from the cysteine to the phenylalanine over 12 residues. Only the CDR3 part of the read is kept: 36 bases, read in frame from the first base. CDR1 and CDR2 are read off the germline V gene (reference sequence) as LGHDT and YNNKEL. At the junction V is shortened by 4 bases and J by 1 base, with 4 bases in between. Collaborating institutions collected whole blood in K2EDTA tubes following their own protocols. For TCRbeta analysis, collaborator samples were shipped as frozen whole blood, as isolated PBMCs, or as DNA extracted from either sample type. This clone has more than one count but fewer than ten. Its antigen is currently not known. Base qualities were left out, and no much larger clone turns up one base away. The immunoSEQ Assay, a bias-controlled multiplex PCR, was used to amplify TCRbeta CDR3 regions from genomic DNA. From the authors' description of their analysis: The number of nucleated cells in each sample was estimated by amplification of reference gene primers within the assay. Sequence reads were collapsed and filtered to measure the absolute abundance of every unique TCRbeta CDR3 rearrangement. For each sample, productive Simpson clonality was calculated by taking the square root of Simpson's diversity index across productive rearrangements. TCRdb re-hosts the immuneACCESS table, in-frame sequences only. Its copies lack some clones; in the studies checked, an unresolved V gene accounts for under half of them, and the cause for the rest is not known. That table is the source of V, J and clone size, and D and trimming were worked out from the DNA. This sample gives roughly 99,000 clones in total; about 84% of them show up just once. Of the sample, about 10% falls within the top ten clones.

The source is an elderly woman with acute or convalescent COVID-19. The chain employs TRBV3-1 (or the pseudogene TRBV3-2) and TRBJ1-1; the D segment cannot be called with confidence. The sample taken for sequencing was peripheral blood. Here the CDR3 is given as CASSRRNTEAFF. Read as DNA, the sequence is TGTGCCAGCAGCCGGAGGAACACTGAAGCTTTCTTT.